This T cell receptor beta chain came from a study of cytomegalovirus exposure and HLA in healthy donors (dated by TCRdb to the late 2010s). With regard to the full study: In an earlier analysis of fewer than 750 of the donors, 250 to 350 Gb of sequence data and 117 million unique TCR beta sequences from roughly 190 million T cells were reported. An early release that covered roughly 600 HLA-typed donors contained approximately 300 gigabases of sequencing data and roughly 84 million unique TCR sequences. Of the roughly 400 genotyped donors, roughly 80% fell in the genetic ancestry cluster associated with self-reported Caucasian donors. The study aimed to test whether cataloging public T cell receptors could reveal signatures of past pathogen exposure. The study profiled the T cell repertoires of some 610 subjects by immunosequencing and related them to cytomegalovirus serostatus. Besides the first cohort of more than 650 subjects, a separate validation cohort made up of 120 or so different subjects was used. To predict cytomegalovirus infection status, the study brought together high-throughput TCR immunosequencing, statistical association of individual TCRs with disease status, and machine learning. A later analysis re-analyzed previously published TCR beta repertoires from roughly 690 donors and added high-resolution HLA genotyping to study TCR occurrence patterns. Rather than drawing on any new phenotypic data, the later analysis identified candidate immune exposures from TCR beta sequences and the way those sequences occurred across donors. An earlier analysis of several hundred of the donors applied high-throughput TCR beta sequencing to assess whether each TCR beta V gene segment acted as functional or pseudogenic. Alongside the repertoire data, information on donor age, sex, ethnicity and CMV serostatus was compiled. In a later genetic analysis, genome-wide SNP genotypes for about 55% of the roughly 700 donors were used, and that subset was treated as a discovery cohort. Every discovery cohort repertoire had been produced on one sequencing platform. HLA typing included class I and class II loci at four-digit resolution. The number of typed donors differed by locus: about 620-630 for A, B, C, DRB1 and DQB1; 522 for DQA1; some 590 for DPA1; and roughly 490 for DPB1. Because of strong linkage in the cohort, five DR-DQ haplotypes were treated as single units for association and clustering. Among 398 genotyped donors of the cohort, an average of approximately 220,000 unique TCR beta nucleotide sequences was sequenced per donor, of which roughly 17% were non-productive. The full study reports these points: Most TCR sequences were seen in very few donors, while some public TCRs were found in many individuals. A later analysis reported that several top co-occurrence clusters appeared linked to parvovirus B19, influenza, CMV and Epstein-Barr virus. Approximately 16 rarely observed V segments, including chromosome 9 orphons, were excluded from the earlier analysis of several hundred of the donors because counts were too low. According to the authors, the approach could potentially be generalized to other disease states and immunological phenotypes. According to a later analysis, most CMV-associated TCR beta chains appeared to be HLA-restricted, and the HLA associations seemed to be driven largely by CMV exposure. A further reported finding was that TCR beta sequences accurately predicted the HLA-A and HLA-B alleles for most subjects in the first cohort. A cluster of highly shared sequence variants was judged likely to represent a technical artifact of the sequencing pipeline. When HLA alleles, especially DR and DQ, strongly co-occurred, attributing TCR associations to individual alleles was difficult. According to a later analysis, TCR association rates differed among HLA loci, with DRB1 alleles showing the most associated TCRs and HLA-C alleles showing the fewest. In both the original and validation cohorts, the classifier was reported to diagnose cytomegalovirus status with high specificity and sensitivity. In this cohort, only TCR beta chains were sequenced, and detectable features were limited by the absence of alpha or paired-chain data. A later analysis found that HLA-associated TCR beta chains were more clonally expanded and had lower generation probabilities than equally common non-associated chains. An earlier analysis of approximately 570 of the donors showed that most TCR beta V segments appeared in productive rearrangements either about 87% or about 30% of the time, which broadly matched IMGT annotations. An association between a missense DCLRE1C variant and V-gene and J-gene trimming of TCR beta chains was found in a later genetic analysis and replicated in an independent cohort. In vitro tests confirmed that a few of the cytomegalovirus-associated TCR beta chains recognize cytomegalovirus antigens. CMV serostatus was the only immune exposure information available for the cohort. Linkage disequilibrium might explain the correlated functional status among segregating V segments, but an unknown experimental factor could not be excluded. In the study, around 160 TCR beta chains were listed as associated with cytomegalovirus. Roughly uniform sequencing depth across donors was assumed in presence/absence analyses, although this assumption may not hold. Because the 87-base-pair reads could not distinguish some IMGT-functional V segments, including TRBV6-2 and TRBV6-3, those segments were excluded. Specific HLA alleles were associated with 15,000 to 20,000 TCR beta sequences at a false discovery rate of 0.05 in a later analysis. In a later genetic analysis, fewer N-insertions in productive TCRs were reported among donors in an Asian-associated ancestry cluster than the approximately 630-donor mean. Because HLA typing was missing for some donors at each locus, association tests included only the typed subset.

The cohort consisted of fewer than 700 healthy bone marrow donors. At the time of sampling, every cohort member was nominally healthy, though immune exposures that went unrecorded were likely present. The donor was CMV seropositive and was included in the group of 289 seropositive cohort members. A peripheral blood sample was provided by each donor, and peripheral blood mononuclear cells were used for TCR beta sequencing. Genomic DNA was extracted from the blood cell samples with the Qiagen DNeasy Blood Extraction Kit. A remark on this clone: Its antigen remains undetermined. No much larger clonotype is one base removed from it; base qualities were not supplied.

The library was generated by the immunoSEQ multiplex PCR assay. For the multiplex PCR, a mixture combining 60 forward primers for TCR Vbeta segments and 13 reverse primers for TCR Jbeta segments was used. The CDR3 region of rearranged TCR beta genes was amplified from genomic DNA with a multiplex PCR assay. On the Illumina HiSeq System, the amplified TCR beta libraries were sequenced as 87-base-pair reads. From the authors' description of their analysis: A later analysis counted approximately 76 million unique TCR beta chains across the 700 or so repertoires, and approximately 11 million of these chains were shared by at least two donors. Raw reads were error-corrected and collapsed into unique sequences by a nearest-neighbor algorithm in which closely related sequences were merged to remove PCR and sequencing errors. To assign V, D and J gene segments, CDR3 sequences were aligned to IMGT reference sequences. For a sequence to be retained, a match of at least six nucleotides to both a V gene segment and a J gene segment was required. Rearrangements were classified as productive when the CDR3 lacked stop codons and remained in frame with V and J, and all other rearrangements were classified as non-productive. CDR3 was defined by IMGT convention, running from the second conserved V-encoded cysteine to the conserved J-encoded phenylalanine. In an earlier analysis of more than 550 of the donors, sequences lacking an unambiguous match to a single V gene segment were excluded. An earlier analysis of several hundred of the donors called V segments functional above 56.7% productive rearrangements and segregating when the between-donor standard deviation exceeded 5%. A statistical classification framework was developed to diagnose cytomegalovirus status using the catalog of TCR beta chain sequences. A later analysis assigned V and J genes by comparing TCR nucleotide sequences with IMGT/GENE-DB human TR gene sequences. Using the TCRdist pipeline, a later analysis assigned CDR3 sequences along with most-parsimonious VDJ recombination scenarios. In a later analysis, every TCR beta chain was defined by the combination of its CDR3 amino acid sequence and its V-gene family, and reads without a unique V-gene family were dropped. In a later analysis, a few hundred highly shared, low-generation-probability nucleotide sequences were removed to address suspected cross-contamination and a sequencing artifact. In a later analysis, a clonal expansion index was calculated for each public chain from normalized within-repertoire ranks of inferred template counts. Generation probabilities in a later analysis came from a VDJ recombination model fitted to out-of-frame rearrangements, and those results were checked against IGoR. Hypergeometric tests were used in a later analysis to score TCR-TCR, TCR-HLA and TCR-CMV co-occurrence, with a repertoire-size bias correction applied to the TCR pairs. False discovery rates were estimated in a later analysis by permuting HLA or CMV assignments 20 times. A later analysis grouped co-occurring TCRs with DBSCAN, adding TCRdist sequence similarity when clustering within HLA-allele-positive subsets. Repertoires with fewer than 30,000 or more than 120,000 public chains, plus five repertoires with anomalous nucleotide sharing, were excluded from co-occurrence clustering. The immuneACCESS repertoire file appears here via TCRdb, limited to in-frame rearrangements. These files lack a portion of the clones; in checked studies, under half of the deficit traces to unresolved V genes, and the cause of the others is not known. V and J calls and clone size come straight from that table; D and trimming were deduced from the DNA. The sample contains some 180,000 clones, roughly 78% of them found a single time. The ten largest clones add up to approximately 4.7% of the sample.

V is pruned by 0 bases and J by 1 base, leaving 11 bases of the junction without a gene match. CDR1 is given as SGHVS and CDR2 as FQNEAQ, both from the germline V gene. The CDR3 covers 18 residues, taking in both the cysteine and the phenylalanine. Only the CDR3 portion is preserved as DNA: 54 bases, with reading frame beginning at the first base. The V and J segments used are TRBV7-8 and TRBJ1-1; TRBD1 aligns with 7 central bases. Sequencing input: PBMCs. This clonotype originated in a woman in her 30s in good health and CMV-seropositive. The CDR3: CASSLALGQVGANTEAFF. In nucleotide form, the sequence is TGTGCCAGCAGCTTAGCCTTAGGACAGGTTGGGGCGAACACTGAAGCTTTCTTT.